The rows below give T cell receptor beta chains drawn from one sample of a study of early T cells in non-severe SARS-CoV-2 infection. TCRdb used MiXCR to reprocess the 5' RACE reads, holding one entry per CDR3 protein. Of tens of thousands of distinct CDR3 sequences listed, about 12% are singletons. The sample taken for sequencing was whole blood. Every receptor here comes from an adult who was a healthcare worker with PCR-confirmed SARS-CoV-2 infection or an uninfected control (not recorded which). CDR3s include the opening cysteine and the closing phenylalanine or tryptophan. The D gene is left open where the match is weak. Only some rows state a clone size, as once, few, many or a class for expanded clones.

j_call v_call d_call clone_size cdr3_aa cdr3_nt
TRBJ2-3 TRBV29-1 . many CSVTSLRGDTQYF TGCAGCGTGACCTCCTTGCGAGGCGATACGCAGTATTTT
TRBJ2-1 TRBV6-5 . many CASSYVAGSYNEQFF TGTGCCAGCAGTTATGTGGCGGGTTCCTACAATGAGCAGTTCTTC
TRBJ2-5 TRBV7-8 . many CASSFGVDQETQYF TGTGCCAGCAGCTTCGGGGTCGACCAAGAGACCCAGTACTTC
TRBJ2-1 TRBV19 . many CASSSLGARPYNEQFF TGTGCCAGTAGTAGTTTGGGGGCGCGACCCTACAATGAGCAGTTCTTC
TRBJ2-2 TRBV7-6 TRBD2 . CVSSTIPSGANTGELFF TGTGTCAGCAGCACAATACCTAGCGGGGCTAACACCGGGGAGCTGTTTTTT
TRBJ2-5 TRBV7-9 TRBD1 many CASSLRSDRDLYQETQYF TGTGCCAGCAGCTTAAGATCCGACAGGGACCTGTACCAAGAGACCCAGTACTTC
TRBJ2-7 TRBV20-1 . . CSARADVAGRSSYEQYF TGCAGTGCTAGAGCAGATGTGGCGGGACGGAGCTCCTACGAGCAGTACTTC
TRBJ1-6 TRBV6-4 TRBD1 many CASSQLAGTGNSPLHF TGTGCCAGCAGTCAACTCGCCGGGACAGGGAATTCACCCCTCCACTTT
TRBJ1-1 TRBV11-2 . many CASSLVGSTEAFF TGTGCCAGCAGCTTAGTCGGGTCCACTGAAGCTTTCTTT
TRBJ2-5 TRBV7-9 TRBD1 . CASSSDRERAWETQYF TGTGCCAGCAGCTCAGACAGGGAACGGGCTTGGGAGACCCAGTACTTC
TRBJ2-4 TRBV7-2 TRBD1 few CASSLVGTGANIQYF TGTGCCAGCAGCTTAGTAGGGACAGGAGCAAACATTCAGTACTTC
TRBJ1-2 TRBV9 . many CASSVGGPNYGYTF TGTGCCAGCAGCGTAGGGGGGCCTAACTATGGCTACACCTTC
TRBJ1-4 TRBV30 TRBD1 many CAWRGQPNEKLFF TGTGCCTGGAGGGGACAGCCGAATGAAAAACTGTTTTTT
TRBJ2-4 TRBV7-6 TRBD1 . CARDTTGQGNRPAKNIQYF TGTGCCAGAGATACCACGGGACAGGGGAACCGTCCGGCCAAAAACATTCAGTACTTC
TRBJ2-5 TRBV5-1 . few CASSRADQETQYF TGCGCCAGCAGTAGGGCAGATCAAGAGACCCAGTACTTC
TRBJ1-5 TRBV1 . few CTSRSLGGRSNQPQHF TGCACCAGCCGAAGTTTAGGGGGGAGAAGCAATCAGCCCCAGCATTTT
TRBJ1-1 TRBV12-3/TRBV12-4 . few CASSLGTLIYSNTEAFF TGTGCCAGCAGTTTAGGGACACTCATTTACTCGAACACTGAAGCTTTCTTT
TRBJ1-1 TRBV11-3 . few CASSIIRNTEAFF TGTGCCAGCAGCATTATCAGGAACACTGAAGCTTTCTTT
TRBJ2-2 TRBV7-8 . many CASSLGHLNTGELFF TGTGCCAGCAGCTTAGGGCACCTAAACACCGGGGAGCTGTTTTTT
TRBJ1-1 TRBV12-3/TRBV12-4 . many CASIVSYVNTEAFF TGTGCCAGCATAGTCAGCTATGTGAACACTGAAGCTTTCTTT
TRBJ2-2 TRBV3-1 TRBD1 once CASSQAPGQGASTGELFF TGTGCCAGCAGCCAAGCTCCGGGACAGGGGGCGTCCACCGGGGAGCTGTTTTTT
TRBJ2-1 TRBV7-8 . few CASSPPGQSQFF TGTGCCAGCAGCCCCCCAGGACAGTCTCAGTTCTTC
TRBJ1-2 TRBV10-2 TRBD1 . CASSPDRGRGYTF TGCGCCAGCAGTCCCGACAGGGGACGGGGCTACACCTTC
TRBJ2-2 TRBV5-1 . many CASSLQGSGPGELFF TGCGCCAGCAGCTTACAGGGCAGTGGTCCCGGGGAGCTGTTTTTT
TRBJ1-2 TRBV29-1 TRBD1 . CSVGGTAYRYTF TGCAGCGTCGGCGGGACAGCTTATCGCTACACCTTC
TRBJ1-6 TRBV6-5 . many CASSGDSYNSPLHF TGTGCCAGCAGTGGGGACTCCTATAATTCACCCCTCCACTTT
TRBJ1-5 TRBV7-2 . . CAATGGAGNQPQHF TGTGCCGCCACGGGGGGGGCTGGCAATCAGCCCCAGCATTTT
TRBJ1-1 TRBV7-3 . many CATSRGHNTEAFF TGTGCCACCTCAAGAGGACACAACACTGAAGCTTTCTTT
TRBJ2-2 TRBV15 TRBD1 many CATSRDDRGPGELFF TGTGCCACCAGCAGAGATGACAGGGGGCCCGGGGAGCTGTTTTTT
TRBJ1-2 TRBV12-3/TRBV12-4 . many CASSYRTNGYTF TGTGCCAGCAGTTACCGGACGAATGGCTACACCTTC
TRBJ1-2 TRBV12-3/TRBV12-4 . . CASSYDTGSYTF TGTGCCAGCAGCTATGATACAGGGAGCTACACCTTC
TRBJ2-3 TRBV11-2 TRBD1 . CASSADRGTDTQYF TGTGCCAGCAGCGCCGACAGGGGTACAGATACGCAGTATTTT
TRBJ2-7 TRBV9 . few CASSVTPDTYEQYF TGTGCCAGCAGCGTAACCCCAGACACCTACGAGCAGTACTTC
TRBJ1-1 TRBV7-6 TRBD1 many CASSLVQGGNTEAFF TGTGCCAGCAGCTTAGTTCAGGGGGGGAACACTGAAGCTTTCTTT
TRBJ2-7 TRBV5-1 . . CASSLKASSLRDAGPYEQYF TGCGCCAGCAGCTTGAAGGCATCGTCATTAAGGGACGCCGGTCCCTACGAGCAGTACTTC